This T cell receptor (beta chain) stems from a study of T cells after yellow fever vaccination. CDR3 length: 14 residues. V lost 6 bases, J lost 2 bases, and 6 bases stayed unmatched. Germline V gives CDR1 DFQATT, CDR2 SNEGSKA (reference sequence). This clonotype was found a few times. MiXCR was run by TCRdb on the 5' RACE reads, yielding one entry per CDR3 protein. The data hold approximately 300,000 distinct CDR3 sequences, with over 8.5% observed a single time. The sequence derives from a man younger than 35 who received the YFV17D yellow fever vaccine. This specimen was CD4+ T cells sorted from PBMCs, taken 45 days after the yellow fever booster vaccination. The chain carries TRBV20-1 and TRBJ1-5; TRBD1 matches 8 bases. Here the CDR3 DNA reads TGCAGTGCGCTACCGGGACAGGGCAATCAGCCCCAGCATTTT. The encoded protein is CSALPGQGNQPQHF.